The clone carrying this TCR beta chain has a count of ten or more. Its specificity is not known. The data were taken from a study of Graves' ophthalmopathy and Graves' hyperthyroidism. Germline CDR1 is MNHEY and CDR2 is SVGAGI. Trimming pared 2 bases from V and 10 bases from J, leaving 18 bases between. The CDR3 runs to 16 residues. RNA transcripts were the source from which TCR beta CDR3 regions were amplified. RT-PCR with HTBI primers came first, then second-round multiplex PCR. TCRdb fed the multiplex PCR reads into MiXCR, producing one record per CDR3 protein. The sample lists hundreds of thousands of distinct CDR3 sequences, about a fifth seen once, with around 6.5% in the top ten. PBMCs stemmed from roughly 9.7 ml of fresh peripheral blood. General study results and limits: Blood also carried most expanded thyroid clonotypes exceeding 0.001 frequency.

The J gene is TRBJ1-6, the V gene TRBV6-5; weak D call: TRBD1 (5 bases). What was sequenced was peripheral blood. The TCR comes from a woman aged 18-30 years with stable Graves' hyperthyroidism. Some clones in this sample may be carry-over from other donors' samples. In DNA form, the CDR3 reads TGTGCCAGCAGTTACGGGGCGTGGAGGGATTACTCACCCCTCCACTTT. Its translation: CASSYGAWRDYSPLHF.